This TCR beta chain was captured by sequencing in a study of blood T cell repertoires in COVID-19. The overall study: Sites in the United States, Italy and Spain provided acute and convalescent COVID-19 samples. The analysed material was cDNA or gDNA that came from T cells, B-cell-depleted T cells, or PBMCs.

Trimming removed 2 bases at V and 9 bases at J, with 12 bases between. This CDR3 has 13 amino acids. Per germline, CDR1 SGHTS and CDR2 YDEGEE. Original processing methods: Nucleated cell number was recorded as an estimate derived from reference gene primer amplification. TCRdb's table, derived via immunoSEQ multiplex PCR, lists solely in-frame clones and lacks some. D and trimming were read from the DNA, whereas the V and J calls and clone size are those reported in that table. The sample consists of 200,000 to 250,000 clones, around 86% of them appearing once. This clonotype originated in a woman aged 25-40 years who had recovered from COVID-19. The chain couples TRBV5-8 to TRBJ2-1, with D possibly TRBD1 on 5 matching bases. Sequenced material: peripheral blood. CDR3 residues: CASSFRGKFEQFF. CDR3 nucleotides: TGTGCCAGCAGCTTTAGGGGAAAGTTTGAGCAGTTCTTC.